Presented here are 25 T cell receptor beta chains from one specimen sequenced in a study of human thymus T cells. Resections were taken during corrective heart surgery, and the thymus tissue came from these. Clones were sequenced by immunoSEQ multiplex PCR, and TCRdb holds only the in-frame ones, with some missing. The sample includes roughly 130,000 clones, about 93% of them seen just once. The sample consisted of thymus tissue. The receptor set was obtained from a boy in the first two years of life with a congenital heart defect but otherwise immunologically healthy.

The CDR3 loop is CASNNSTGSTEAFF. Written as DNA, the CDR3 is TGTGCCAGCAATAATTCGACAGGGTCCACTGAAGCTTTCTTT. The J gene is TRBJ1-1, the V gene TRBV28; 7 bases fit TRBD1. With V trimmed by 7 bases and J by 4 bases, 9 bases remained unmatched. The germline gives CDR1 MDHEN, CDR2 SYDVKM. This CDR3 spans 14 amino acids.

The chain links TRBV10-3 to TRBJ1-1, with D unresolved. The CDR3 is 12 residues long. Germline assignment: CDR1 ENHRY and CDR2 SYGVKD. Deletions cut 6 bases from V and 6 bases from J, with 11 bases between. The CDR3 sequence is CAISDGPPEAFF. CDR3 in DNA: TGTGCCATCAGCGACGGCCCCCCTGAAGCTTTCTTT.

V and J are TRBV7-9 and TRBJ1-1; D remains ambiguous. Germline V gene sequence: CDR1 SEHNR, CDR2 FQNEAQ (reference sequence). Trimming removed 5 bases at V and 1 base at J, with 8 bases between. This CDR3 comprises 13 residues. DNA of the CDR3: TGTGCCAGCAGCGCATACAGGAACACTGAAGCTTTCTTT. Amino acid sequence: CASSAYRNTEAFF.

The rearrangement uses TRBV30 and TRBJ1-5; D is ambiguous. This CDR3 region has 15 residues. V lost 0 bases and J lost 7, with 16 bases in between. Germline CDR1 GTSNPN, CDR2 SVGIG (reference sequence). The CDR3 here is CAWSVRSGEDQPQHF. DNA for the CDR3: TGTGCCTGGAGTGTACGGTCCGGGGAGGACCAGCCCCAGCATTTT. The complete variable domain, with remaining parts taken from reference TRBV30 and TRBJ1-5, reads SQTIHQWPATLVQPVGSPLSLECTVEGTSNPNLYWYRQAAGRGLQLLFYSVGIGQISSEVPQNLSASRPQDRQFILSSKKLLLSDSGFYLCAWSVRSGEDQPQHFGDGTRLSIL.

The chain employs TRBV5-1 and TRBJ1-1, with D perhaps matching TRBD1 (5 bases). This CDR3 is 15 amino acids long. The germline gives CDR1 SGHRS, CDR2 YFSETQ. V lost 4 bases to trimming and J lost 2 bases, with 15 bases between them. The DNA of the CDR3 is TGCGCCAGCAGCACGACCGGGACGGTAAACACTGAAGCTTTCTTT. Its translation: CASSTTGTVNTEAFF.

J is TRBJ2-1 and V is TRBV5-4; 13 positions agree with TRBD2. This CDR3 has 18 residues. With V trimmed by 4 bases and J by 4 bases, 11 bases remained unmatched. The germline V gene has CDR1 SGHNT and CDR2 YYREEE (reference sequence). CDR3 region: CASSPFGLAGEKYNEQFF. The CDR3 DNA reads as TGTGCCAGCAGCCCTTTCGGACTAGCGGGGGAAAAATACAATGAGCAGTTCTTC.

The CDR3 region has the DNA TGTGCCAGCAGTGACTCCTCGACAGGGAGAAACACCATATATTTT. It specifies CASSDSSTGRNTIYF. V gene TRBV6-4 combines with J gene TRBJ1-3, with 7 bases lining up with TRBD1. The CDR3 extends over 15 amino acids. V dropped 0 bases and J dropped 5; count of bases not matched to a gene: 4. The V gene's germline CDR1 is MRHNA and CDR2 SNTAGT.

V and J are TRBV28 and TRBJ1-5; the D gene is possibly TRBD1 (5 bases). There are 17 residues in the CDR3. V was cut by 5 bases and J by 5 bases, with 22 bases left in between. Germline-derived CDR1 and CDR2 are MDHEN and SYDVKM. The CDR3 DNA sequence: TGTGCCAGCAGTAGACGGCTCTTAGGCAGGGTTGATCAGCCCCAGCATTTT. This codes for CASSRRLLGRVDQPQHF.

CDR3 amino acids: CASSELGTGDITTEAFF. The CDR3 bases are TGTGCCAGCAGTGAATTAGGGACAGGGGACATAACCACTGAAGCTTTCTTT. The V and J genes are TRBV6-1 and TRBJ1-1, with 10 bases lining up with TRBD1. The CDR3 has 17 amino acids. V shed 2 bases and J 4 bases; nucleotides not matched to a gene: 10. Germline lookup yields CDR1 MNHNS and CDR2 SASEGT.

This chain connects TRBV5-8 to TRBJ1-4, with 7 nucleotides matching TRBD1. The CDR3 has 13 amino acids. Per germline, CDR1 SGHTS and CDR2 YDEGEE. Trimming removed 6 bases from V and 7 bases from J; junction bases left unmatched: 6. DNA for the CDR3: TGTGCCAGCATGTCCAGGGGGGTTGAAAAACTGTTTTTT. Protein sequence: CASMSRGVEKLFF.

The V gene is TRBV9, the J gene TRBJ2-3; D not resolved. This CDR3 spans 13 amino acids. V was trimmed by 3 bases and J by 6 bases, leaving 11 bases between them. Germline CDR1 and CDR2: SGDLS and YYNGEE. In nucleotides, the CDR3 is TGTGCCAGCAGCGCCTGGAAGCAGGATACGCAGTATTTT. As protein: CASSAWKQDTQYF.

The rearrangement joins TRBV28 to TRBJ1-1; 9 bases match TRBD1. The J segment lost 6 bases and the V segment lost 2 bases, leaving 19 bases of the junction unmatched. This CDR3 has 19 amino acids. In germline, CDR1 is MDHEN, CDR2 SYDVKM. The CDR3 region has the DNA TGTGCCAGCAGTTTAAACCCCCGGGACAGGGTCTGGTTAAACGCTGAAGCTTTCTTT. Residues: CASSLNPRDRVWLNAEAFF.

The chain uses TRBV7-2 and TRBJ2-5; D might be TRBD1 (5 bases). Germline CDR1 and CDR2: SGHTA and FQGNSA. The CDR3 spans 15 residues. Trimming left V 1 base short and J 5 bases short, with 14 bases between. CDR3 bases: TGTGCCAGCAGCTTAGGGCCTAGGGGTCGGGAGACCCAGTACTTC. Amino acids: CASSLGPRGRETQYF.

This rearrangement joins TRBV7-2 to TRBJ2-1, with 13 bases lining up with TRBD2. From germline, CDR1 is SGHTA and CDR2 FQGNSA. The V segment lost 4 bases and the J segment 15 bases; nucleotides outside the gene matches: 12. The CDR3 is made up of 15 amino acids. The CDR3 DNA is TGTGCCAGCAGCTCGACCGGGACTAGCGGGGCCCGGTGGTTCTTC. This encodes CASSSTGTSGARWFF.

V and J are TRBV13 and TRBJ2-7, with TRBD1 matching 7 bases. Germline V lookup: CDR1 PRHDT, CDR2 FYEKMQ (reference sequence). The CDR3 runs 15 residues. V dropped 5 bases and J dropped 2; count of bases not matched to a gene: 9. The chain's CDR3 is CASSLTGSPPYEQYF. The CDR3 nucleotides are TGTGCCAGCAGCCTGACAGGGTCTCCGCCCTACGAGCAGTACTTC.

The chain is built from TRBV19 and TRBJ2-2; D is unclear. CDR1 and CDR2 from the germline V gene are LNHDA and SQIVND (reference sequence). Trimming stripped 7 bases from V and 9 bases from J, with 12 bases between. This CDR3 is built from 12 residues. CDR3 amino acids: CASKGEPRELFF. The CDR3 region has the DNA TGTGCCAGTAAGGGTGAGCCGAGGGAGCTGTTTTTT.

The chain carries TRBV6-6 and TRBJ1-4; no definite D call. Germline assignment: CDR1 MNHNY and CDR2 SVGAGI (reference sequence). This CDR3 is 16 amino acids long. Trimming took off 0 bases at V and 6 bases at J, with 14 bases between the two ends. The CDR3 protein is CASSYSSGEGHEKLFF. The CDR3 DNA sequence: TGTGCCAGCAGTTACTCGTCCGGGGAAGGTCATGAAAAACTGTTTTTT.

This clone was recorded only once. The chain carries TRBV2 and TRBJ2-3; 9 bases align to TRBD2. The CDR3 length is 19 residues. With 0 bases clipped from V and 1 base from J, the junction kept 11 bases outside the gene matches. Per germline, CDR1 SNHLY and CDR2 FYNNEI. The CDR3 loop reads CASSEAGRRGGVRTDTQYF. The CDR3 coding sequence is TGTGCCAGCAGTGAAGCGGGTCGGCGGGGGGGCGTTCGCACAGATACGCAGTATTTT. The full variable domain, in which reference TRBV2 and TRBJ2-3 provide the parts outside the CDR3, is EPEVTQTPSHQVTQMGQEVILRCVPISNHLYFYWYRQILGQKVEFLVSFYNNEISEKSEIFDDQFSVERPDGSNFTLKIRSTKLEDSAMYFCASSEAGRRGGVRTDTQYFGPGTRLTVL.

The V and J genes are TRBV7-2 and TRBJ2-7; TRBD2 agrees at 8 bases. Germline V gene data show CDR1 as SGHTA and CDR2 as FQGNSA. This CDR3 is built from 17 residues. V dropped 5 bases and J dropped 1; count of bases not matched to a gene: 13. CDR3 sequence (DNA): TGTGCCAGCAGCCCAAACCGACGGGGGGGCCAGTCCTACGAGCAGTACTTC. Its protein product is CASSPNRRGGQSYEQYF.

The rearrangement joins TRBV27 to TRBJ1-5; unclear D gene. Germline CDR1 reads MNHEY; CDR2 reads SMNVEV (reference sequence). Trimming removed 6 bases from V and 0 bases from J, with 9 bases in between. This CDR3 has 14 amino acids. CDR3 residues: CASRRTYSNQPQHF. The CDR3 DNA reads TGTGCCAGCAGACGAACCTATAGCAATCAGCCCCAGCATTTT.

V usage is TRBV7-9 and J usage is TRBJ2-5, with 9 bases matching TRBD2. The CDR3 is 16 amino acids. Germline CDR1 reads SEHNR; CDR2 reads FQNEAQ (reference sequence). Germline trimming cut 1 base from V and 1 base from J; bases unmatched to any gene: 4. The CDR3 sequence: CASSLDSGGSQETQYF. CDR3 DNA: TGTGCCAGCAGCTTAGACAGCGGGGGGTCCCAAGAGACCCAGTACTTC.

The rearrangement links TRBV4-1 to TRBJ2-5; TRBD2 might be the D (6 bases). Deletions cut 5 bases from V and 5 bases from J, with 15 bases between. The V gene's germline CDR1 is MGHRA and CDR2 YSYEKL. The CDR3 has 14 amino acids. CDR3 nucleotides: TGCGCCAGCAGCGCGGGACCGGGTGGGGAGACCCAGTACTTC. It is translated as CASSAGPGGETQYF.

The chain links TRBV10-3 to TRBJ2-7, with 10 positions matching TRBD2. The germline CDR1 and CDR2 sequences are ENHRY and SYGVKD. J was trimmed by 1 base and V by 10 bases; bases with no gene match: 7. The CDR3 covers 14 residues. CDR3 bases: TGTGCCACTCTGGGGACTAGCGATTCCTACGAGCAGTACTTC. This sequence encodes CATLGTSDSYEQYF.

This rearrangement joins TRBV5-6 to TRBJ1-6; D might be TRBD1 (5 bases). Germline V gene sequence: CDR1 SGHDT, CDR2 YYEEEE. V gave up 3 bases and J gave up 4 bases, with 14 bases separating them. CDR3 length: 16 residues. CDR3 protein: CASSSTPGTYNSPLHF. The CDR3 nucleotides read TGTGCCAGCAGCTCAACCCCGGGGACGTATAATTCACCCCTCCACTTT.

The chain recombines TRBV5-1 with TRBJ2-3; 10 positions match TRBD2. Germline trimming cut 0 bases from V and 4 bases from J; bases unmatched to any gene: 8. The germline gives CDR1 SGHRS, CDR2 YFSETQ. The CDR3 sequence is 17 residues long. CDR3 sequence: CASSLAASGGGADTQYF. The CDR3 DNA sequence: TGCGCCAGCAGCTTGGCCGCTAGCGGGGGAGGGGCAGATACGCAGTATTTT.